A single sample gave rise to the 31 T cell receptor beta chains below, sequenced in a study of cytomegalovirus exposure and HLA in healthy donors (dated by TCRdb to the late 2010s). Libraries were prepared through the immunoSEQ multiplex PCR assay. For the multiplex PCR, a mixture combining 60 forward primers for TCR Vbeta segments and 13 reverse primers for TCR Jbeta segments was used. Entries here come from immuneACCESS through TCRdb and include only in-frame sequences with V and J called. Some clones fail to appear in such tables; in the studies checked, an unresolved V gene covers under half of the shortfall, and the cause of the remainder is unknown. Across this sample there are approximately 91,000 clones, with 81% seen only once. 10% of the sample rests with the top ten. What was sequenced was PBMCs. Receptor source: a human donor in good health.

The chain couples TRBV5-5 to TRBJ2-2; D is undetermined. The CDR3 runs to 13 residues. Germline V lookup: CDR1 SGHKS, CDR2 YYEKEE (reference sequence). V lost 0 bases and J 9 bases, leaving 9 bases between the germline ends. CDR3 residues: CASSLDFPRELFF. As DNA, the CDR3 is TGTGCCAGCAGCTTGGACTTCCCCCGGGAGCTGTTTTTT.

The CDR3 sequence is CASSPTGADGYTF. CDR3 bases: TGTGCCAGCTCACCGACAGGGGCAGACGGCTACACCTTC. The chain is built from TRBV18 and TRBJ1-2, with 8 bases that match TRBD1. V dropped 3 bases and J dropped 8; count of bases not matched to a gene: 5. The CDR3 is 13 residues long. Germline CDR1 and CDR2: KGHSH and LQKENI.

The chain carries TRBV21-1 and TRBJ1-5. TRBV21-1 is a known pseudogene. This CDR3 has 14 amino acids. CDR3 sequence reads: CATPAGTYNQPQHF. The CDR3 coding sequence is TGTGCCACCCCGGCGGGGACCTATAATCAGCCCCAGCATTTT.

The CDR3 loop reads CASSAPRAGGSNEKLFF. The DNA for the CDR3 is TGCGCCAGCAGTGCCCCTCGTGCGGGGGGCTCTAATGAAAAACTGTTTTTT. This rearrangement joins TRBV10-1 to TRBJ1-4; D possibly corresponds to TRBD1 (6 bases). This CDR3 region has 17 residues. Germline assignment: CDR1 WNHNN and CDR2 SYGVQD (reference sequence). The ends were cut back, 4 bases at V and 3 bases at J, with 18 bases in the middle.

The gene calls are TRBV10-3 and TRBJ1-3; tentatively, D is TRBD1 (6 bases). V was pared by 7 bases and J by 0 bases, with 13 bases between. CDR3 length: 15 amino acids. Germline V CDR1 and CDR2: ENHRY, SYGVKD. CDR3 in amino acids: CAINGGPSSGNTIYF. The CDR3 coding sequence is TGTGCCATCAACGGGGGGCCCTCCTCTGGAAACACCATATATTTT.

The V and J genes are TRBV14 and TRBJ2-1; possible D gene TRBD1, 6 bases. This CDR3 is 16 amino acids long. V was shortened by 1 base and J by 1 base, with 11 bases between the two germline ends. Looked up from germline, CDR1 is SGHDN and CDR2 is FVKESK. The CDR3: CASSQVTQGSYNEQFF. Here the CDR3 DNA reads TGTGCCAGCAGCCAAGTAACCCAGGGGTCCTACAATGAGCAGTTCTTC.

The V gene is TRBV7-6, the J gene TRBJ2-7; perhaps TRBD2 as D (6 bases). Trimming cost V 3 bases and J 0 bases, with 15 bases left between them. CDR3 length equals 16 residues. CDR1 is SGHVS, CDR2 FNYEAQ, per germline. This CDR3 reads CASSFSPSGSSYEQYF. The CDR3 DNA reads TGTGCCAGCAGCTTTTCCCCCTCCGGGAGCTCCTACGAGCAGTACTTC.

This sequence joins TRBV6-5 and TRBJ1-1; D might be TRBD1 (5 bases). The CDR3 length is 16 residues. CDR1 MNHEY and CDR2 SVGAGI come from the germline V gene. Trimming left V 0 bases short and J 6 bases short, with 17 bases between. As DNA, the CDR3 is TGTGCCAGCAGTTACTCGACCCCGACTCCAGGGCCTGAAGCTTTCTTT. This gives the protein CASSYSTPTPGPEAFF.

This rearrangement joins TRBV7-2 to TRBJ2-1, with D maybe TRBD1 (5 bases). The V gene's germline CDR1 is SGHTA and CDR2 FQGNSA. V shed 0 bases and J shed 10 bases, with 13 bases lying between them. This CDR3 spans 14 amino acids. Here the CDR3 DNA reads TGTGCCAGCAGCTTAGCAGGCAACAGGTGGGAGCAGTTCTTC. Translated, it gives CASSLAGNRWEQFF.

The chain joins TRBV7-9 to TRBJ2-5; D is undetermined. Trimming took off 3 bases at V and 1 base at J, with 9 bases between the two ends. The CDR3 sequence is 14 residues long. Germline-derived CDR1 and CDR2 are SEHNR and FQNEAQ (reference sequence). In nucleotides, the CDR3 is TGTGCCAGCAGCTTTTTCGGGTCCCAAGAGACCCAGTACTTC. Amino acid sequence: CASSFFGSQETQYF.

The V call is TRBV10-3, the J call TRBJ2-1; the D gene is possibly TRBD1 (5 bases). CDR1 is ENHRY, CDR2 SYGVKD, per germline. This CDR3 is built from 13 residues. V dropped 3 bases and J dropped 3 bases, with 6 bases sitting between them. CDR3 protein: CAISEDSYNEQFF. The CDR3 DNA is TGTGCCATCAGTGAAGACAGCTACAATGAGCAGTTCTTC.

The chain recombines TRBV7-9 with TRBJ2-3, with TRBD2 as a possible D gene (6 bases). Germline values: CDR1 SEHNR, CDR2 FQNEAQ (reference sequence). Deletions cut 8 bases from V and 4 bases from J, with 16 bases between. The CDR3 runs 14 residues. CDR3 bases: TGTGCCAGCGGTTCGAGCGGGCGGGCAGATACGCAGTATTTT. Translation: CASGSSGRADTQYF.

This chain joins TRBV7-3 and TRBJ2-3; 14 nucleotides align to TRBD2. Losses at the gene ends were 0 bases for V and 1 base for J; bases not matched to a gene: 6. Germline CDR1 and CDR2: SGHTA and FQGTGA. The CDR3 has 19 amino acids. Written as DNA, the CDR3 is TGTGCCAGCAGCTTAACGTTGGGACTAGCGGGAGTGGGCACAGATACGCAGTATTTT. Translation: CASSLTLGLAGVGTDTQYF.

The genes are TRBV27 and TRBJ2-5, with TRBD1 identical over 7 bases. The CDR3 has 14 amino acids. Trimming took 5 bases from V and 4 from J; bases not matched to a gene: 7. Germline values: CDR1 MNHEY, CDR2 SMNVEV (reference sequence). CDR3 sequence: CASSPGGEIETQYF. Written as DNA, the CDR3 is TGTGCCAGCAGTCCAGGGGGAGAAATAGAGACCCAGTACTTC.

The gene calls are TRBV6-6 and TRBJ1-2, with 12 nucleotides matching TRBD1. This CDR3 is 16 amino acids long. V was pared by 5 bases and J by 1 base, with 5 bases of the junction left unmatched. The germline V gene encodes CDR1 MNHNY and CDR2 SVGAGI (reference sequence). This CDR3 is CASSPGTGGNNYGYTF. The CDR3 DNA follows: TGTGCCAGCAGTCCCGGGACAGGGGGCAATAACTATGGCTACACCTTC.

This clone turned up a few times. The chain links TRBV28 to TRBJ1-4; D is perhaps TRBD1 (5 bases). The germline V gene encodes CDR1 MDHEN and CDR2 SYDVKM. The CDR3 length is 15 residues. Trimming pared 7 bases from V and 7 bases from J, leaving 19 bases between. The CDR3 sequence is CASTLYSSGGEKLFF. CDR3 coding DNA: TGTGCCAGCACTTTGTACAGCTCGGGGGGTGAAAAACTGTTTTTT.

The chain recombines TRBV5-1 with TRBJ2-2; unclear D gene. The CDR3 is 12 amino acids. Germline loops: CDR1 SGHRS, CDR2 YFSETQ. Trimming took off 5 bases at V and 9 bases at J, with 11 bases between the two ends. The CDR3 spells CASSQTTWELFF. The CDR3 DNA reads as TGCGCCAGCAGTCAAACAACATGGGAGCTGTTTTTT.

The CDR3 DNA reads TGCGCCAGCAGCGGCACAGGGAATACGAACACCGGGGAGCTGTTTTTT. This gives the protein CASSGTGNTNTGELFF. The chain carries TRBV5-1 and TRBJ2-2; possibly TRBD1 for D (6 bases). This CDR3 is 16 amino acids long. V lost 4 bases to trimming and J lost 0 bases, with 13 bases between them. Per the germline V gene, CDR1 is SGHRS and CDR2 is YFSETQ. Filled out from reference TRBV5-1 and TRBJ2-2, the complete variable domain reads KAGVTQTPRYLIKTRGQQVTLSCSPISGHRSVSWYQQTPGQGLQFLFEYFSETQRNKGNFPGRFSGRQFSNSRSEMNVSTLELGDSALYLCASSGTGNTNTGELFFGEGSRLTVL.

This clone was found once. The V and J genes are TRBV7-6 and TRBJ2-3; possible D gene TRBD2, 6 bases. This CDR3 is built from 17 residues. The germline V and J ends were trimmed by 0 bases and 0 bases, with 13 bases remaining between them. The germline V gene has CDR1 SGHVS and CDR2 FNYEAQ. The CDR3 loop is CASSLATVRGSTDTQYF. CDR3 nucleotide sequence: TGTGCCAGCAGCTTAGCGACGGTGCGGGGTAGCACAGATACGCAGTATTTT.

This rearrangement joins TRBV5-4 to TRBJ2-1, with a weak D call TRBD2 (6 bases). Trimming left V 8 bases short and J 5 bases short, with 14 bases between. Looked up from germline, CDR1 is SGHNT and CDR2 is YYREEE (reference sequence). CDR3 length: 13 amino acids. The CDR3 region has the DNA TGTGCCAGTCGGGACTCGTCAGACAATGAGCAGTTCTTC. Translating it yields CASRDSSDNEQFF.

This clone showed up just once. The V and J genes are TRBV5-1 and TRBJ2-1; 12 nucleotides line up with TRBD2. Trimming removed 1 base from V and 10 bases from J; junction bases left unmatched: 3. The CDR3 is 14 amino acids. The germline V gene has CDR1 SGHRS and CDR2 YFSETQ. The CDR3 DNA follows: TGCGCCAGCAGCTTGCCTAGCGGGAGGGCCGAGCAGTTCTTC. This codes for CASSLPSGRAEQFF.

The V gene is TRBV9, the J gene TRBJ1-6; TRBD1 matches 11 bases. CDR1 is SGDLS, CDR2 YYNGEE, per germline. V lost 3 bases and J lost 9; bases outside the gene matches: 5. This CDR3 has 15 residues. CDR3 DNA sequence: TGTGCCAGCAGCGCGGGACAGGGGGATTTTTCACCCCTCCACTTT. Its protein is CASSAGQGDFSPLHF.

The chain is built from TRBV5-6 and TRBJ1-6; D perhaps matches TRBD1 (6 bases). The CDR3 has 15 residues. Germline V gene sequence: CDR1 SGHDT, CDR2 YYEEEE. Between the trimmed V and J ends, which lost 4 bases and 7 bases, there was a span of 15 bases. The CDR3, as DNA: TGTGCCAGCAGCCCAATTTGGACAGAGAATTCACCCCTCCACTTT. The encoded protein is CASSPIWTENSPLHF.

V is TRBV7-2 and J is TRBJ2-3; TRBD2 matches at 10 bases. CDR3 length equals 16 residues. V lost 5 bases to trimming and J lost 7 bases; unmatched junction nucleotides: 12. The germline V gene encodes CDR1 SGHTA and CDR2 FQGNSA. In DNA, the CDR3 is TGTGCCAGCAGCAAGGGACTAAGCGGGGGGGCTAATACGCAGTATTTT. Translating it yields CASSKGLSGGANTQYF.

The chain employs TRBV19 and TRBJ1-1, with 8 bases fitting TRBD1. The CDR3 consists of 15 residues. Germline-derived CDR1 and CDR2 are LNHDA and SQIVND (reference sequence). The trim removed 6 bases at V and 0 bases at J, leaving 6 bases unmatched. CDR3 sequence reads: CASSDRGRMNTEAFF. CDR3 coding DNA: TGTGCCAGTAGCGACAGGGGACGTATGAACACTGAAGCTTTCTTT.

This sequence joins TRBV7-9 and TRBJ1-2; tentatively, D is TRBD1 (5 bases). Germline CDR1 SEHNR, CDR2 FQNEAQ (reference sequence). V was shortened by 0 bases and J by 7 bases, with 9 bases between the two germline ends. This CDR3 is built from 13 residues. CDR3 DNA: TGTGCCAGCAGCTTAGCGCAGGGCAGTGGCTACACCTTC. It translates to CASSLAQGSGYTF.

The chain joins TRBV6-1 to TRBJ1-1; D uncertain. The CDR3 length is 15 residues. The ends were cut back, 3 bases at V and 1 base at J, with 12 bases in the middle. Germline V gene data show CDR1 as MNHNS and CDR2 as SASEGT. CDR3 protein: CASSESAIWNTEAFF. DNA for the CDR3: TGTGCCAGCAGTGAGAGTGCTATCTGGAACACTGAAGCTTTCTTT.

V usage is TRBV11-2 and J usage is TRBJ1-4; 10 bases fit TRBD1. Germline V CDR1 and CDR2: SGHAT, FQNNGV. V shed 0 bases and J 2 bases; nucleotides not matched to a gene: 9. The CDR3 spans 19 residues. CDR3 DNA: TGTGCCAGCAGCTTAGATCAGTGGGGACAGGGGAGCACTAATGAAAAACTGTTTTTT. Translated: CASSLDQWGQGSTNEKLFF.

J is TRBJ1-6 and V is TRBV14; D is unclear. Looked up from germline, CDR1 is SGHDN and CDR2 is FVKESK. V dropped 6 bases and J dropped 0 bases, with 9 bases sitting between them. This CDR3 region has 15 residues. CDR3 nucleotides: TGTGCCAGCAGTTCTAGAAGCTCCTATAATTCACCCCTCCACTTT. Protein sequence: CASSSRSSYNSPLHF.

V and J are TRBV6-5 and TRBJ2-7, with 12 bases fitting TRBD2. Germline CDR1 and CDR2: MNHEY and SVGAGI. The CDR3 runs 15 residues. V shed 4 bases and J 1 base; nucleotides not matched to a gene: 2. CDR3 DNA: TGTGCCAGCAGTTCTAGCGGGAGGGCTTCCTACGAGCAGTACTTC. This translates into CASSSSGRASYEQYF.

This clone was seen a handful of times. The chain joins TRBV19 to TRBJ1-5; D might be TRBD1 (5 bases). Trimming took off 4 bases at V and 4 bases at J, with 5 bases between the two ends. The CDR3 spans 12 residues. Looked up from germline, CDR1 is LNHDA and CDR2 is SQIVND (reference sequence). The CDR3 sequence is CASSKGNQPQHF. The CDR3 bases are TGTGCCAGTAGTAAGGGGAATCAGCCCCAGCATTTT.